This TCR beta chain was identified during a study of blood T cell repertoires in COVID-19. Looking at the study overall: Acute and convalescent COVID-19 samples came from the United States, Italy and Spain. The analysed material was cDNA or gDNA that came from T cells, B-cell-depleted T cells, or PBMCs.

Methods used by the authors: Reference gene primer amplification gave nucleated cell count estimates. Some clones are missing from TCRdb's copy, which holds only in-frame ones; the method was immunoSEQ multiplex PCR. D and trimming come from the DNA, and the V and J calls and clone size come from that table. The sample lists 55,000 to 65,000 clones, 87% occurring once. Material: peripheral blood. The TCR sequence derives from a human donor with acute or convalescent COVID-19. The donor label of this sample is uncertain.

The chain's CDR3 is CASSPIYSNQPQHF. CDR3 sequence (DNA): TGTGCCAGCAGCCCTATATATAGCAATCAGCCCCAGCATTTT. The chain links TRBV5-5 to TRBJ1-5; no reliable D call. The germline V and J ends were trimmed by 4 bases and 0 bases, with 8 bases remaining between them. Germline assignment: CDR1 SGHKS and CDR2 YYEKEE (reference sequence). CDR3 size: 14 residues. Combining the CDR3 with reference TRBV5-5 and TRBJ1-5 gives the whole variable domain DAGVTQSPTHLIKTRGQQVTLRCSPISGHKSVSWYQQVLGQGPQFIFQYYEKEERGRGNFPDRFSARQFPNYSSELNVNALLLGDSALYLCASSPIYSNQPQHFGDGTRLSIL.